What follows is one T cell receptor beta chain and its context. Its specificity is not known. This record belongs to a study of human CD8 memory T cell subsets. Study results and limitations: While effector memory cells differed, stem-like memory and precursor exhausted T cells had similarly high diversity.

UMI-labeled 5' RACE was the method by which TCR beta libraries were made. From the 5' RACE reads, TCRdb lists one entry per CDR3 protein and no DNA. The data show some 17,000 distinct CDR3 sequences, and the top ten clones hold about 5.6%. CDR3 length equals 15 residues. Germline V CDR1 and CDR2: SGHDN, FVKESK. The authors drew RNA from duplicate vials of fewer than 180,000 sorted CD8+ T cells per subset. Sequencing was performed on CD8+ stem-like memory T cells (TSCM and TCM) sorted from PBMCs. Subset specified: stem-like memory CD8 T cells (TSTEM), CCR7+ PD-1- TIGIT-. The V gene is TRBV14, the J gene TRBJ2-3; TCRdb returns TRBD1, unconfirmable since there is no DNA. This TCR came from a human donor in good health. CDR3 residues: CASSPYAGATDTQYF.